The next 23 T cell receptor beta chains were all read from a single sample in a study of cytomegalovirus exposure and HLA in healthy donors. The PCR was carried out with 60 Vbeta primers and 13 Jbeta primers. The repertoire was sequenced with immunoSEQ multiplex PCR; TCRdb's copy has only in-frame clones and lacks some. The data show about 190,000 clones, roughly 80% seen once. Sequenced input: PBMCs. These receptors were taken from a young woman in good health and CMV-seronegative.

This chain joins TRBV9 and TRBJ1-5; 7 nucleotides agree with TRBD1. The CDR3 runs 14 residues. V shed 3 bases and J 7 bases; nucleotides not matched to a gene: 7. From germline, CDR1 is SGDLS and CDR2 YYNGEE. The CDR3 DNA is TGTGCCAGCAGCGCAGGGGACAGTTTGCAGCCCCAGCATTTT. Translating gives CASSAGDSLQPQHF. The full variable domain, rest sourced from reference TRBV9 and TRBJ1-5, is DSGVTQTPKHLITATGQRVTLRCSPRSGDLSVYWYQQSLDQGLQFLIQYYNGEERAKGNILERFSAQQFPDLHSELNLSSLELGDSALYFCASSAGDSLQPQHFGDGTRLSIL.

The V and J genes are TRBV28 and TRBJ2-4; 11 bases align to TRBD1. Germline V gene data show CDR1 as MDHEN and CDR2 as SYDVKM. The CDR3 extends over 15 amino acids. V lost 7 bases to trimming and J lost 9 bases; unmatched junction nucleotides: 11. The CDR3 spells CASTKPGQGVGIQYF. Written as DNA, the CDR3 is TGTGCCAGCACCAAACCGGGACAGGGGGTTGGCATTCAGTACTTC. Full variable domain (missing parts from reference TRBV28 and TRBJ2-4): DVKVTQSSRYLVKRTGEKVFLECVQDMDHENMFWYRQDPGLGLRLIYFSYDVKMKEKGDIPEGYSVSREKKERFSLILESASTNQTSMYLCASTKPGQGVGIQYFGAGTRLSVL.

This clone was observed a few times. The CDR3 here is CASRTGLAGVEQFF. The CDR3 nucleotides are TGTGCCAGCAGAACGGGACTAGCGGGAGTAGAGCAGTTCTTC. The J gene is TRBJ2-1, the V gene TRBV7-2; 14 bases are shared with TRBD2. Germline V gene lookup returns CDR1 SGHTA and CDR2 FQGNSA. J was trimmed by 10 bases and V by 6 bases; bases with no gene match: 5. This CDR3 is built from 14 residues. Together with reference TRBV7-2 and TRBJ2-1, the CDR3 gives the full variable domain: GAGVSQSPSNKVTEKGKDVELRCDPISGHTALYWYRQSLGQGLEFLIYFQGNSAPDKSGLPSDRFSAERTGGSVSTLTIQRTQQEDSAVYLCASRTGLAGVEQFFGPGTRLTVL.

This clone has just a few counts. The CDR3 sequence: CASSLTNTEAFF. CDR3 sequence (DNA): TGTGCCAGCAGCTTGACAAACACTGAAGCTTTCTTT. The rearrangement joins TRBV5-6 to TRBJ1-1; the D is unclear. V dropped 1 base and J dropped 2 bases, with 3 bases sitting between them. Germline CDR1 is SGHDT and CDR2 is YYEEEE. CDR3 length: 12 amino acids.

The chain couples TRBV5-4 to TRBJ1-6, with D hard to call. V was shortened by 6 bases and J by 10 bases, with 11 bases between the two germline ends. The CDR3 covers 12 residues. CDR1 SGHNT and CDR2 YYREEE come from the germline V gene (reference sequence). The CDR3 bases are TGTGCCAGCAAAGAGGGTGGGTCACCCCTCCACTTT. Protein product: CASKEGGSPLHF.

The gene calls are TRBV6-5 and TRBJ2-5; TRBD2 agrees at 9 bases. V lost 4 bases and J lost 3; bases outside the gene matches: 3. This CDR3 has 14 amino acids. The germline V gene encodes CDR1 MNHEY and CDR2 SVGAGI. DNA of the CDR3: TGTGCCAGCAGTTTTAGCGGGAGTAAAGAGACCCAGTACTTC. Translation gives CASSFSGSKETQYF.

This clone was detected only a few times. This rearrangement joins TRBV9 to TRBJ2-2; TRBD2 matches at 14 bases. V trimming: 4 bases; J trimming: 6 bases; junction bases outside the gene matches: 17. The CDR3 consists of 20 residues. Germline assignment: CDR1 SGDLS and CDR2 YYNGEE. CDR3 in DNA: TGTGCCAGCAGCCCCTGGACTAGCGGGGGGTCCCTTTTATGGGCCGGGGAGCTGTTTTTT. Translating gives CASSPWTSGGSLLWAGELFF.

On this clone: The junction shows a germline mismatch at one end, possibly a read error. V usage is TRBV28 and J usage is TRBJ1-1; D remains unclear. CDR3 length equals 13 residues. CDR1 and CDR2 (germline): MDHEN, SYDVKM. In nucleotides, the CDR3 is TGTGCCAGCAGTCAGAGAGGGAACGCTGAAGCTTTCTTT. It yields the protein CASSQRGNAEAFF.

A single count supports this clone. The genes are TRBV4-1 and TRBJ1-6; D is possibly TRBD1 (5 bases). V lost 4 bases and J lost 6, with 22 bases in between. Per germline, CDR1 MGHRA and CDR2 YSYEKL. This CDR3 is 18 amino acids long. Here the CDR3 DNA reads TGCGCCAGCAGCCCCCAAGCAATTTCGCAGGGCCGTAATTCACCCCTCCACTTT. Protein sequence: CASSPQAISQGRNSPLHF.

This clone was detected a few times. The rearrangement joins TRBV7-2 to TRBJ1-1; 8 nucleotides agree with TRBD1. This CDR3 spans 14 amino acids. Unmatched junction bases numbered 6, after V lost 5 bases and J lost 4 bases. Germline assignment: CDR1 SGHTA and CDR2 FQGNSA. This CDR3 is CASSTRTGSTEAFF. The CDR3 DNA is TGTGCCAGCAGCACCCGGACAGGGAGCACTGAAGCTTTCTTT.

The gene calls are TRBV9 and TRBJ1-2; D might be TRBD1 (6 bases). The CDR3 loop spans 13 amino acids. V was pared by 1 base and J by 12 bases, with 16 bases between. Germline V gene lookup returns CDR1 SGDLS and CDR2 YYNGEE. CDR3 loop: CASSVWQGRVDTF. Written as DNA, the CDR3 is TGTGCCAGCAGCGTATGGCAGGGGAGGGTGGACACCTTC.

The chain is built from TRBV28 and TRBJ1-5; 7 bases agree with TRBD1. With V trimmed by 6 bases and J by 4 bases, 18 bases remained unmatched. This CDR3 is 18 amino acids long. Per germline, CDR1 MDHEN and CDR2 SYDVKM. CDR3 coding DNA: TGTGCCAGCAGAAGGGACAGCGACCAGCGACCCTTAAATCAGCCCCAGCATTTT. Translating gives CASRRDSDQRPLNQPQHF.

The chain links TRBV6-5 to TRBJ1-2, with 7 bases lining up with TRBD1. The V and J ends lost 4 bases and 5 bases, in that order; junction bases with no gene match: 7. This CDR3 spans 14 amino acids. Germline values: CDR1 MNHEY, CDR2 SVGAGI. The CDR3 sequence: CASSFLGGGYGYTF. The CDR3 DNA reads TGTGCCAGCAGTTTTCTAGGGGGCGGGTATGGCTACACCTTC.

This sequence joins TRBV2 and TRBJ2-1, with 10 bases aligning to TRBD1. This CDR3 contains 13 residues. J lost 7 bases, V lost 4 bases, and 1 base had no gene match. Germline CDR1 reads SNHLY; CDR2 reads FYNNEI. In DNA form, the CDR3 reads TGTGCCAGCAGTGGACAGGGGGCGAATGAGCAGTTCTTC. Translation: CASSGQGANEQFF.

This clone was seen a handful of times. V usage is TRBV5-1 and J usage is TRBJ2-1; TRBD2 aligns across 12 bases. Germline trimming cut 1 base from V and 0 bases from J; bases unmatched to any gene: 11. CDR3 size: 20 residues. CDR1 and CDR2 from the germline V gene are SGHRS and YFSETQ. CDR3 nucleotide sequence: TGCGCCAGCAGCTTGAGGGCTAGCGGGAGGGTTCACAGCTCCTACAATGAGCAGTTCTTC. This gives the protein CASSLRASGRVHSSYNEQFF.

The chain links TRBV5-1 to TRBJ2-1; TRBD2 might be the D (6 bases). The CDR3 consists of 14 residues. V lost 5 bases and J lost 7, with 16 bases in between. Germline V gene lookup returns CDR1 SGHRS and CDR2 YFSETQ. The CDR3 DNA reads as TGCGCCAGCAGTCAGCGGGCCAGAGGTAATGAGCAGTTCTTC. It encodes CASSQRARGNEQFF.

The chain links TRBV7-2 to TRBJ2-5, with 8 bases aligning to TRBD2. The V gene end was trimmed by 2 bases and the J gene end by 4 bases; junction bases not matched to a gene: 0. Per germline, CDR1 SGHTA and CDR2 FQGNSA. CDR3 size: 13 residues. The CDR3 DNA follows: TGTGCCAGCAGCTTACTAGCGGGAGAGACCCAGTACTTC. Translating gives CASSLLAGETQYF.

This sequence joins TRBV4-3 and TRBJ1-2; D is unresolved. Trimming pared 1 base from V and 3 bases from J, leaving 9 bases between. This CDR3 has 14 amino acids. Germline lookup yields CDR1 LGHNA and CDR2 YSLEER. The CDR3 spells CASSQGGGHYGYTF. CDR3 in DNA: TGCGCCAGCAGCCAAGGTGGCGGGCACTATGGCTACACCTTC.

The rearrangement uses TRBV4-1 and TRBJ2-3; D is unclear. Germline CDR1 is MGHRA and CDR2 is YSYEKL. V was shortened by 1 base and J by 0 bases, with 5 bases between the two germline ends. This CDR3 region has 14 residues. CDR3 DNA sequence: TGCGCCAGCAGCCAAGTTTTAAGCACAGATACGCAGTATTTT. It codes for CASSQVLSTDTQYF.

CDR3 loop: CASSAGAQYF. The CDR3 DNA reads as TGTGCCAGCAGCGCCGGGGCCCAGTACTTC. The V and J genes are TRBV6-1 and TRBJ2-5, with D tentatively TRBD2 (5 bases). Germline V gene sequence: CDR1 MNHNS, CDR2 SASEGT. The CDR3 length is 10 residues. V dropped 6 bases and J dropped 9 bases, with 8 bases sitting between them.

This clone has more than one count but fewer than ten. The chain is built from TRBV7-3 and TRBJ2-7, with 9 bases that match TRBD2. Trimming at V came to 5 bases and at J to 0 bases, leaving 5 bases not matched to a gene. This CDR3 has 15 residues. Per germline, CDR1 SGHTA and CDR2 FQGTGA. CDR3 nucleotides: TGTGCCAGCAGCCCAGTAGCGGGGGACTCCTACGAGCAGTACTTC. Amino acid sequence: CASSPVAGDSYEQYF.

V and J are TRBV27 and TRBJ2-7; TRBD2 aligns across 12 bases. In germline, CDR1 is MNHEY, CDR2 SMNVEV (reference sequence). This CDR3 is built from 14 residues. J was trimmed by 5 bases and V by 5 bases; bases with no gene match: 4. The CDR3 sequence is CASSRLAGVNEQYF. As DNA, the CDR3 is TGTGCCAGCAGTAGACTAGCGGGAGTAAACGAGCAGTACTTC.

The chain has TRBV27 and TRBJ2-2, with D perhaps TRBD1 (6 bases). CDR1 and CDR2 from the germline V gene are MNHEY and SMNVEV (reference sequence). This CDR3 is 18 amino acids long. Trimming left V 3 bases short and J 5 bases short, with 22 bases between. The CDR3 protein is CASSFRGSGHRRTGELFF. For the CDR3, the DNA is TGTGCCAGCAGTTTTCGCGGCTCGGGACACCGGAGGACCGGGGAGCTGTTTTTT.